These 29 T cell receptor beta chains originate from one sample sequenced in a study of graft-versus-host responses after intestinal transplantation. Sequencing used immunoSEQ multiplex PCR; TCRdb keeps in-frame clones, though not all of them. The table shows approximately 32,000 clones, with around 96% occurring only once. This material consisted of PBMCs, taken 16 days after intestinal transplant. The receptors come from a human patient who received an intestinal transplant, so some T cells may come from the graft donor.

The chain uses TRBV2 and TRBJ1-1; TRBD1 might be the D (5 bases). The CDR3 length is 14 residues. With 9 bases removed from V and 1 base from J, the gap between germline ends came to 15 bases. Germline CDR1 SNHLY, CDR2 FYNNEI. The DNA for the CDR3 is TGTGCCAGTTTTCCGGGACGGGGGAACACTGAAGCTTTCTTT. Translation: CASFPGRGNTEAFF.

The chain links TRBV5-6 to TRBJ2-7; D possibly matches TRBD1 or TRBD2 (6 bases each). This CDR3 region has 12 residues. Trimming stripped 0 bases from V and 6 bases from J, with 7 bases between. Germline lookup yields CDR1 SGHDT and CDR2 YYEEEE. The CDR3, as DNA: TGTGCCAGCAGCTTGGGGGGGGCCGAGCAGTACTTC. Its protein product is CASSLGGAEQYF.

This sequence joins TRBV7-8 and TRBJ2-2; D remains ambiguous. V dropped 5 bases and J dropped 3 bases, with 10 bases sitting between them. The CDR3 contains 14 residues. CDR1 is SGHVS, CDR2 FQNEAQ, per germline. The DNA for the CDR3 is TGTGCCAGCAGCCCGGTTTGGTACACCGGGGAGCTGTTTTTT. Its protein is CASSPVWYTGELFF.

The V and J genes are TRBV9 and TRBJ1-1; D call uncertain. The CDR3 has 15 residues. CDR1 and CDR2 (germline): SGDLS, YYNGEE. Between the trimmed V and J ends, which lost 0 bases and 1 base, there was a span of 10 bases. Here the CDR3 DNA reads TGTGCCAGCAGCGTAGTTGGGCGACCGAACACTGAAGCTTTCTTT. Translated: CASSVVGRPNTEAFF.

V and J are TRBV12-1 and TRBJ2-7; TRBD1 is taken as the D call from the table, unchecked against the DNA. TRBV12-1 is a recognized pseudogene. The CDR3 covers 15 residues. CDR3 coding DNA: TGTGCCAGCAGCTTATTGGACAGTGGCGCCTACGAGCAGTACTTC. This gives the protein CASSLLDSGAYEQYF.

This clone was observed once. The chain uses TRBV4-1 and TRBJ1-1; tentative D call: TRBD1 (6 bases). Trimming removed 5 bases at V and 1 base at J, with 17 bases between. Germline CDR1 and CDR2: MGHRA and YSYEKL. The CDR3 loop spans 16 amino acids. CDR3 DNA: TGCGCCAGCAGCGTAGGCAAGGGGACACCGAACACTGAAGCTTTCTTT. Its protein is CASSVGKGTPNTEAFF.

The CDR3 reads CASSPGLVSYNEQFF. DNA for the CDR3: TGTGCCAGTAGTCCCGGACTTGTTTCCTACAATGAGCAGTTCTTC. The J gene is TRBJ2-1, the V gene TRBV19; possibly TRBD2 for D (5 bases). This CDR3 contains 15 residues. Trimming stripped 5 bases from V and 1 base from J, with 12 bases between. CDR1 is LNHDA and CDR2 is SQIVND in the germline V gene (reference sequence).

CDR3: CASSQEDSSYNEQFF. The CDR3 nucleotides are TGCGCCAGCAGCCAAGAGGACAGCTCCTACAATGAGCAGTTCTTC. This sequence joins TRBV4-3 and TRBJ2-1, with a weak D call TRBD1 (6 bases). The germline CDR1 and CDR2 sequences are LGHNA and YSLEER. The V end was cut by 0 bases, the J end by 0 bases, with 6 bases between. This CDR3 has 15 amino acids.

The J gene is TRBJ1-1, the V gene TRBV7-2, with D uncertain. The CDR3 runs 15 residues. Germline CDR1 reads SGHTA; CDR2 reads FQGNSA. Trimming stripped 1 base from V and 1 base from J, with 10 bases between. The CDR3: CASSLVQNQNTEAFF. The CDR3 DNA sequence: TGTGCCAGCAGCTTAGTTCAGAACCAGAACACTGAAGCTTTCTTT.

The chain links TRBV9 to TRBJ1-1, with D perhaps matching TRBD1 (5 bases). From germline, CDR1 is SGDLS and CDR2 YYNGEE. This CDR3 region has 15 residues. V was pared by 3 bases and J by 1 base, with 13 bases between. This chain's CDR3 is CASSEGTQGNTEAFF. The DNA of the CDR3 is TGTGCCAGCAGCGAGGGGACGCAGGGGAACACTGAAGCTTTCTTT.

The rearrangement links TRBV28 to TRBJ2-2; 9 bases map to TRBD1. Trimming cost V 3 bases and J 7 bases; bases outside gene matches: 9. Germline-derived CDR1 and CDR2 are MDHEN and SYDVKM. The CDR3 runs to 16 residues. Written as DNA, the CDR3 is TGTGCCAGCAGTTTTACCTTACAGGGGGCGGGCGGGGAGCTGTTTTTT. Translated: CASSFTLQGAGGELFF. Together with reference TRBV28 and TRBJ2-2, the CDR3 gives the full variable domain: DVKVTQSSRYLVKRTGEKVFLECVQDMDHENMFWYRQDPGLGLRLIYFSYDVKMKEKGDIPEGYSVSREKKERFSLILESASTNQTSMYLCASSFTLQGAGGELFFGEGSRLTVL.

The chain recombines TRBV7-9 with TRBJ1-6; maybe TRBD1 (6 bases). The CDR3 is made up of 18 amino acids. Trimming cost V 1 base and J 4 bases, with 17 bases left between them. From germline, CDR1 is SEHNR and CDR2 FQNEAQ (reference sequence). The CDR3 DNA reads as TGTGCCAGCAGCTTAGGTTTCGTTTCAGGGGATTATAATTCACCCCTCCACTTT. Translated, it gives CASSLGFVSGDYNSPLHF.

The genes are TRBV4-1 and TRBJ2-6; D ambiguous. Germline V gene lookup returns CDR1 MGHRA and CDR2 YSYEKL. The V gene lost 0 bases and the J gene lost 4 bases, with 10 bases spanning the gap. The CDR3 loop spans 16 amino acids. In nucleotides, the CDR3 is TGCGCCAGCAGCCAAGAGTTGACGCGGGGGGCCAACGTCCTGACTTTC. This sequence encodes CASSQELTRGANVLTF.

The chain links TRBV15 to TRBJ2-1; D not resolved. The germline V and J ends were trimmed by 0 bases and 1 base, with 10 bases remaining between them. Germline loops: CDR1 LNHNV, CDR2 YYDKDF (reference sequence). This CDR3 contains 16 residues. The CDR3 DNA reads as TGTGCCACCAGCAGAGAGCGAGTAGGTTCCTACAATGAGCAGTTCTTC. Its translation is CATSRERVGSYNEQFF.

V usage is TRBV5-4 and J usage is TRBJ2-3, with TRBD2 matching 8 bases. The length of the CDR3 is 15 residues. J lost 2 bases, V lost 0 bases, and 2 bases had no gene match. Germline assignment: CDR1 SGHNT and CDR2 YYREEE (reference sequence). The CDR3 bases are TGTGCCAGCAGCTTGGCGGGAGGGATCACAGATACGCAGTATTTT. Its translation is CASSLAGGITDTQYF.

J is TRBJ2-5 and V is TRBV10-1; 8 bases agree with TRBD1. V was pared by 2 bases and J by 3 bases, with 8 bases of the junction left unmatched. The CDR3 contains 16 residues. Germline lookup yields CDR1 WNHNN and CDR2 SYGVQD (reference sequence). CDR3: CASSERGQAAKETQYF. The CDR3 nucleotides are TGCGCCAGCAGTGAGAGGGGACAGGCGGCGAAAGAGACCCAGTACTTC.

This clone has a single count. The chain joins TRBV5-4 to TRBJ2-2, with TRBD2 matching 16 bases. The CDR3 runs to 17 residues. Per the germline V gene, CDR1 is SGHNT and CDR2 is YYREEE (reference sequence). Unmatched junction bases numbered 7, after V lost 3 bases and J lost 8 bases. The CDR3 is CASSSGLAGGRRGELFF. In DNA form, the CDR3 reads TGTGCCAGCAGCTCGGGACTAGCGGGAGGGCGCAGGGGGGAGCTGTTTTTT.

CDR3 sequence: CATSREDNGRGSYEQYF. CDR3 bases: TGTGCCACCAGCAGAGAGGATAACGGGAGGGGCTCCTACGAGCAGTACTTC. The V call is TRBV15, the J call TRBJ2-7; TRBD2 matches at 8 bases. Per the germline V gene, CDR1 is LNHNV and CDR2 is YYDKDF (reference sequence). This CDR3 is 17 amino acids long. Trimming cost V 0 bases and J 0 bases; bases outside gene matches: 7. The full variable domain, in which reference TRBV15 and TRBJ2-7 provide the parts outside the CDR3, is DAMVIQNPRYQVTQFGKPVTLSCSQTLNHNVMYWYQQKSSQAPKLLFHYYDKDFNNEADTPDNFQSRRPNTSFCFLDIRSPGLGDTAMYLCATSREDNGRGSYEQYFGPGTRLTVT.

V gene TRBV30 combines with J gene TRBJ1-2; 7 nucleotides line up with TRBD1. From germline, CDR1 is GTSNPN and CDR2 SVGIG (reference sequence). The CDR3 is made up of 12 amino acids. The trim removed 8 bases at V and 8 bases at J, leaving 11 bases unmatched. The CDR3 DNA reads TGTGCCGAACGACAGGGTTGGGACGGCTACACCTTC. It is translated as CAERQGWDGYTF.

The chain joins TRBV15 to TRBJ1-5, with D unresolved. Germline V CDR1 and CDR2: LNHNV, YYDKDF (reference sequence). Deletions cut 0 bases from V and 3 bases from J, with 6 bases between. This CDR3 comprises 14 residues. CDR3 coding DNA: TGTGCCACCAGCAGAGACAGTCTCAATCAGCCCCAGCATTTT. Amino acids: CATSRDSLNQPQHF.

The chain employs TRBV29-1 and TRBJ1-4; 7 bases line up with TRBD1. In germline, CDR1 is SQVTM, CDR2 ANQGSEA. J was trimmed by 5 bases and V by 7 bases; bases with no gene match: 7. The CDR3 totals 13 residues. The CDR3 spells CSAGTAVNEKLFF. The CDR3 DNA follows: TGCAGCGCCGGGACAGCCGTAAATGAAAAACTGTTTTTT.

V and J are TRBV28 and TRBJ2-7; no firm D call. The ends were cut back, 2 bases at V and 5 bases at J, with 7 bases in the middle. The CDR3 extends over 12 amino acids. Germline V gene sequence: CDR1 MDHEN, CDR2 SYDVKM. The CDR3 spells CASSLDLHEQYF. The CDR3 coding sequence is TGTGCCAGCAGTTTAGATCTCCACGAGCAGTACTTC.

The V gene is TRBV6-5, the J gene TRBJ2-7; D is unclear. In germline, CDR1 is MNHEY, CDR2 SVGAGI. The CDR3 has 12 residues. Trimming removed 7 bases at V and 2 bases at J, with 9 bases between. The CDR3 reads CASNSRAYEQYF. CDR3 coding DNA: TGTGCCAGCAATAGTAGGGCCTACGAGCAGTACTTC.

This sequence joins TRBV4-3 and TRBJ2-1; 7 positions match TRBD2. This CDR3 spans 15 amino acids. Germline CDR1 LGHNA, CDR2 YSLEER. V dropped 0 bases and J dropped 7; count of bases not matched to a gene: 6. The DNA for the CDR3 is TGCGCCAGCAGCCAAGATCGCGCTAGCGGTAATGAGCAGTTCTTC. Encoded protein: CASSQDRASGNEQFF.

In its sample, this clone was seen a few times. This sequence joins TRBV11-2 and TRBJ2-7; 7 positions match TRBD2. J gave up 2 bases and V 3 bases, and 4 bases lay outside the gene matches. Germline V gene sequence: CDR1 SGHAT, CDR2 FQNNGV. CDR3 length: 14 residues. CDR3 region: CASSFTGGTYEQYF. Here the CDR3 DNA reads TGTGCCAGCAGCTTCACGGGGGGAACCTACGAGCAGTACTTC.

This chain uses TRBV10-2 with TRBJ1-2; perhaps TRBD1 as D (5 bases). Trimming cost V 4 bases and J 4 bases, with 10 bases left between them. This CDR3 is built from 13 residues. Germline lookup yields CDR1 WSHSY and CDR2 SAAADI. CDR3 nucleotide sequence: TGCGCCAGCAGTGGGGGCAGGTTCTATGGCTACACCTTC. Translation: CASSGGRFYGYTF.

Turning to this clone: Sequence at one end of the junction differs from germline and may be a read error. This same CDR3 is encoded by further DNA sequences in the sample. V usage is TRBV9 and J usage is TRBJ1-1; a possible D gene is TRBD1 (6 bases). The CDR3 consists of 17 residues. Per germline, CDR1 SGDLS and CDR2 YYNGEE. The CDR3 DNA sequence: TGCGCCAGCAGCGTAGGAGGACAGCTGAAGATGAACACTGAAGCTTTCTTT. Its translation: CASSVGGQLKMNTEAFF.

CDR3 sequence (DNA): TGTGCCAGTACCTGTGGCGGGACAGGAAACTACGAGCAGTACTTC. This sequence encodes CASTCGGTGNYEQYF. The genes are TRBV27 and TRBJ2-7; 8 positions match TRBD1. Germline CDR1 reads MNHEY; CDR2 reads SMNVEV (reference sequence). J gave up 3 bases and V 9 bases, and 13 bases lay outside the gene matches. This CDR3 has 15 amino acids.

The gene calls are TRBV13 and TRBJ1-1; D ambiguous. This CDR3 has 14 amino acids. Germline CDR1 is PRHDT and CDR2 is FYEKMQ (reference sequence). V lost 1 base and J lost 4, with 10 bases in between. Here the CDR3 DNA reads TGTGCCAGCAGCTTAGATCCTATGGGCACTGAAGCTTTCTTT. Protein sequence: CASSLDPMGTEAFF.